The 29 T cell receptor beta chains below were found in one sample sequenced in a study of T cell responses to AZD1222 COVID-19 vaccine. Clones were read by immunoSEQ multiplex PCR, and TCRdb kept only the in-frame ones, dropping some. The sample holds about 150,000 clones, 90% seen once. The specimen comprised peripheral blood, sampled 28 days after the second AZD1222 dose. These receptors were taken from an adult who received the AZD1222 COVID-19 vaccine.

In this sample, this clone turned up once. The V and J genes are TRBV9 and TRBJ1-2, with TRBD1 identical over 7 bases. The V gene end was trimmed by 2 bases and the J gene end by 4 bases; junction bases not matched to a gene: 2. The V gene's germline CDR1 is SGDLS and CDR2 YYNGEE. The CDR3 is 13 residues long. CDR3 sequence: CASSVSGGYGYTF. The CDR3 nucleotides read TGTGCCAGCAGCGTGTCAGGGGGCTATGGCTACACCTTC.

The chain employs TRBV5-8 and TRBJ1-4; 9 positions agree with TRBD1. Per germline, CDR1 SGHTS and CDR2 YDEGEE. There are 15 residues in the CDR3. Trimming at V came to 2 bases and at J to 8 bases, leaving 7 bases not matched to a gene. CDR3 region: CASSFRGTGMEKLFF. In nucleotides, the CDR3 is TGTGCCAGCAGCTTTCGTGGGACAGGGATGGAAAAACTGTTTTTT.

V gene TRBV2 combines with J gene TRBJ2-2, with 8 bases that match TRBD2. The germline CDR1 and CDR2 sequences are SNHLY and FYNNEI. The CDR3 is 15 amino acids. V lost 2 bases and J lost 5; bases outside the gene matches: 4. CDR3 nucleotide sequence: TGTGCCAGCAGTGAACGAGCGGGAGAAACCGGGGAGCTGTTTTTT. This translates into CASSERAGETGELFF.

CDR3 in DNA: TGTGCCAGCAGCTCGACACCTTACACTGAAGCTTTCTTT. Translated: CASSSTPYTEAFF. The chain couples TRBV7-3 to TRBJ1-1; D gene ambiguous. Germline assignment: CDR1 SGHTA and CDR2 FQGTGA. Between the trimmed V and J ends, which lost 4 bases and 3 bases, there was a span of 9 bases. The CDR3 is 13 residues long.

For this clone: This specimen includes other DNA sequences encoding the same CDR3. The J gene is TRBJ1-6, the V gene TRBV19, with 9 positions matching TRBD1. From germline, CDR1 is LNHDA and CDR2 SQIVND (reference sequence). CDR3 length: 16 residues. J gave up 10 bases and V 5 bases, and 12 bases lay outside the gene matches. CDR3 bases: TGTGCCAGTAGTCCCTGGACAGGGGATTCCGGGTCACCCCTCCACTTT. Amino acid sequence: CASSPWTGDSGSPLHF.

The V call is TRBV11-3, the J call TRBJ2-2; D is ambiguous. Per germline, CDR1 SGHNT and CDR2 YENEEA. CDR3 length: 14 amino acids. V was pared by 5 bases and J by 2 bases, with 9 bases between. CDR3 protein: CASSNPPNTGELFF. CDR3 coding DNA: TGTGCCAGCAGCAACCCCCCAAACACCGGGGAGCTGTTTTTT.

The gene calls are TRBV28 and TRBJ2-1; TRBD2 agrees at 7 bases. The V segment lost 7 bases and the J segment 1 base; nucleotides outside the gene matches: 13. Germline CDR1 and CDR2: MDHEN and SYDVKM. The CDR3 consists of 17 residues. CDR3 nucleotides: TGTGCCAGCAATCCCGCCTCGGGGCGGGGGTCCTACAATGAGCAGTTCTTC. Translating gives CASNPASGRGSYNEQFF.

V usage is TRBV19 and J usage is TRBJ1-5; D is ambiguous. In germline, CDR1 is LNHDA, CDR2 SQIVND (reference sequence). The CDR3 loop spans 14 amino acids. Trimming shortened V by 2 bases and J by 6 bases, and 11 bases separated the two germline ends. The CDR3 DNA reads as TGTGCCAGTAGTATATTGGCCGCAGGTCAGCCCCAGCATTTT. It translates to CASSILAAGQPQHF.

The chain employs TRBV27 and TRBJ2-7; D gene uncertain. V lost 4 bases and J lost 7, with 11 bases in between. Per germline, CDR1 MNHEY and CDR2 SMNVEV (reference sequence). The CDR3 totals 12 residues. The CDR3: CASSSTNGEQYF. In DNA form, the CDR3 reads TGTGCCAGCAGTTCCACCAATGGGGAGCAGTACTTC.

The CDR3 loop reads CASSFFRQGQGAGKDNEQFF. Here the CDR3 DNA reads TGTGCCAGCAGCTTCTTCCGGCAGGGACAAGGAGCGGGAAAAGACAATGAGCAGTTCTTC. The chain combines TRBV5-5 with TRBJ2-1; maybe TRBD2 (7 bases). The CDR3 has 20 amino acids. Germline CDR1 reads SGHKS; CDR2 reads YYEKEE (reference sequence). Trimming removed 2 bases from V and 5 bases from J, with 29 bases in between.

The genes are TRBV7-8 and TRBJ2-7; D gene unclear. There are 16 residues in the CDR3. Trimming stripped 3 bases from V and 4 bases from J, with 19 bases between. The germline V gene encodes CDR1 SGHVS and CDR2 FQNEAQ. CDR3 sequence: CASSFGSAGTTYEQYF. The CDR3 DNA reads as TGTGCCAGCAGCTTCGGATCCGCCGGAACCACATACGAGCAGTACTTC.

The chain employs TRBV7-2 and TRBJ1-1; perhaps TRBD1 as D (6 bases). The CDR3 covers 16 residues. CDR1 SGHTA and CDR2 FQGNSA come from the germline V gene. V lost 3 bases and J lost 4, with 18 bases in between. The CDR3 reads CASSFSSGGQGTEAFF. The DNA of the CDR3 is TGTGCCAGCAGCTTTTCTTCGGGGGGGCAGGGCACTGAAGCTTTCTTT.

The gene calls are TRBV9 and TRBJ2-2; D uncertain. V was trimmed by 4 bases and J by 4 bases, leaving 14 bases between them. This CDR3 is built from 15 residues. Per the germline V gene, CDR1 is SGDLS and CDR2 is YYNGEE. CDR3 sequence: CASSPNGPITGELFF. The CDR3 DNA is TGTGCCAGCAGCCCTAATGGTCCAATCACCGGGGAGCTGTTTTTT.

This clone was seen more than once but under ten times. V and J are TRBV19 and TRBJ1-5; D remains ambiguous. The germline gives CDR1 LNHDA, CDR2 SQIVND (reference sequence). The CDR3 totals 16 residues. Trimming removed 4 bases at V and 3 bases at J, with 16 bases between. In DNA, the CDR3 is TGTGCCAGTAGTAGGGGTCCTTCAAGCCTCAATCAGCCCCAGCATTTT. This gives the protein CASSRGPSSLNQPQHF. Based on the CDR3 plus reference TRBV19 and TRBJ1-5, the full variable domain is DGGITQSPKYLFRKEGQNVTLSCEQNLNHDAMYWYRQDPGQGLRLIYYSQIVNDFQKGDIAEGYSVSREKKESFPLTVTSAQKNPTAFYLCASSRGPSSLNQPQHFGDGTRLSIL.

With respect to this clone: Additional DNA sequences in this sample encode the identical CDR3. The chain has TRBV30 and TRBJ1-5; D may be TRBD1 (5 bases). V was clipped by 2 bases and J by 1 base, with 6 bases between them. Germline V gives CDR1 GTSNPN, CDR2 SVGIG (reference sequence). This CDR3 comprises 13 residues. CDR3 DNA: TGTGCCTGGAGTAGGGGCAGCAATCAGCCCCAGCATTTT. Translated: CAWSRGSNQPQHF.

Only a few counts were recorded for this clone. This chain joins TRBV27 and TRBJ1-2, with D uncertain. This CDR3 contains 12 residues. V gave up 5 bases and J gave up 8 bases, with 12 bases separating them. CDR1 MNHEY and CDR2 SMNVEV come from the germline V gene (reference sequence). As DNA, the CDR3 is TGTGCCAGCAGTCCCCGAGGGCAGGGCTACACCTTC. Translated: CASSPRGQGYTF.

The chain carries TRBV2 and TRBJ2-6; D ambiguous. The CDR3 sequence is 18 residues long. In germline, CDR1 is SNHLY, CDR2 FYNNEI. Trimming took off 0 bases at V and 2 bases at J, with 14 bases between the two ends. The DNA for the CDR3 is TGTGCCAGCAGTGAAGCGCCCGGTTCCAGGACTGGGGCCAACGTCCTGACTTTC. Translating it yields CASSEAPGSRTGANVLTF.

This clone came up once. CDR3 sequence reads: CASSLWENQPQHF. CDR3 nucleotides: TGTGCCAGCAGTTTATGGGAGAATCAGCCCCAGCATTTT. The J gene is TRBJ1-5, the V gene TRBV12-3 or TRBV12-4; D call uncertain. CDR3 length equals 13 residues. V was cut by 2 bases and J by 4 bases, with 6 bases left in between.

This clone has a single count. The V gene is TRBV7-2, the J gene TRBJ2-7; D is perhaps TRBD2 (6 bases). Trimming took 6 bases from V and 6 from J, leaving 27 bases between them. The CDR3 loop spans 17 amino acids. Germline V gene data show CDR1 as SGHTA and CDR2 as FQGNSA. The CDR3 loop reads CASRQSWGRKEFGEQYF. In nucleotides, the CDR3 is TGTGCCAGCAGACAATCTTGGGGGAGGAAAGAGTTTGGCGAGCAGTACTTC.

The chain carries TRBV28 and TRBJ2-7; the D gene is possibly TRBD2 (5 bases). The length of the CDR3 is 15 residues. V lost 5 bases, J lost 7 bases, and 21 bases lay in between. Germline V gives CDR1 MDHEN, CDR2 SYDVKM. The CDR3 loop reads CASSPTHAAALEQYF. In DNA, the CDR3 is TGTGCCAGCAGTCCAACACACGCAGCGGCGCTTGAGCAGTACTTC.

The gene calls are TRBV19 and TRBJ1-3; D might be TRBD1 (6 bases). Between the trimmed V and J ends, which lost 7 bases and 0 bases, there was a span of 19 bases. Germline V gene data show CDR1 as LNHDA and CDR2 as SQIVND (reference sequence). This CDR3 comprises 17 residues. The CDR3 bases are TGTGCCAGTACTGACACGACAGGACTGGGCTCTGGAAACACCATATATTTT. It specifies CASTDTTGLGSGNTIYF.

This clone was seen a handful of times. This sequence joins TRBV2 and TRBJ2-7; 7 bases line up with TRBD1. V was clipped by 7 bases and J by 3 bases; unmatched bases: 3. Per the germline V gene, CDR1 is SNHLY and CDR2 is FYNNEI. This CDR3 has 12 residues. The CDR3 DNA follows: TGTGCCAGCACGAGACAGGGCTACGAGCAGTACTTC. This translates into CASTRQGYEQYF.

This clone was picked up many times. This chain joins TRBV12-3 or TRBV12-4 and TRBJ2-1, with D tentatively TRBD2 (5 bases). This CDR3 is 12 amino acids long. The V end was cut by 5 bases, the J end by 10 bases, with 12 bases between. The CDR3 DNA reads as TGTGCCAGCAGTGGGAGCGGCCTAGAGCAGTTCTTC. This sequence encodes CASSGSGLEQFF.

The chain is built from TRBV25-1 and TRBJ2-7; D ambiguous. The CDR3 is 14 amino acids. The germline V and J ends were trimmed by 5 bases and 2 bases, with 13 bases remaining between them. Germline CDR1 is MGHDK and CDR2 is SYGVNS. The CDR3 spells CASSPHPAAYEQYF. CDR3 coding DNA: TGTGCCAGCAGTCCCCACCCCGCGGCCTACGAGCAGTACTTC.

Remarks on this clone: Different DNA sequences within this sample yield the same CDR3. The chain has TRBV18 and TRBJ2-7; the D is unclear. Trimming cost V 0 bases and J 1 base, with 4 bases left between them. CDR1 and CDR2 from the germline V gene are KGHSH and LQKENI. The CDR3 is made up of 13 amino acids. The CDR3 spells CASSPPGSYEQYF. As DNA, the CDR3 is TGTGCCAGCTCACCACCGGGGTCCTACGAGCAGTACTTC.

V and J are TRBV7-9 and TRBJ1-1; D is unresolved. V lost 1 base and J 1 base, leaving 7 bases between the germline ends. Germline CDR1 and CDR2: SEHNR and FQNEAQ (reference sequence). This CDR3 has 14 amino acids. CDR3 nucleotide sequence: TGTGCCAGCAGCTTAGGGAGGTGGAACACTGAAGCTTTCTTT. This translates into CASSLGRWNTEAFF.

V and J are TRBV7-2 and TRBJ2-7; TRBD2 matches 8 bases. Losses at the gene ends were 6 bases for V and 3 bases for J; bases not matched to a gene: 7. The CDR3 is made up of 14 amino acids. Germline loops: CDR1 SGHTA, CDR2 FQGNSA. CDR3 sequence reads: CASRRSGSIYEQYF. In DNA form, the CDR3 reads TGTGCCAGCAGAAGAAGCGGGAGTATCTACGAGCAGTACTTC.

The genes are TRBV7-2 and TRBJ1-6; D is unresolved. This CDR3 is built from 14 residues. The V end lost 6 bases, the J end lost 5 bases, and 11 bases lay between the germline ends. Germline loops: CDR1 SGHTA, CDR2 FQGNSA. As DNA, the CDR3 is TGTGCCAGCAGACTGGCGGTGGATAATTCACCCCTCCACTTT. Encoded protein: CASRLAVDNSPLHF.

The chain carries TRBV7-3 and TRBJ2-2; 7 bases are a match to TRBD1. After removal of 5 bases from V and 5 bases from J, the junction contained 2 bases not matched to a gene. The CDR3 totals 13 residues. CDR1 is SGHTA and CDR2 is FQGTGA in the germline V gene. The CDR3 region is CASSTQGTGELFF. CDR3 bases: TGTGCCAGCAGCACACAGGGGACCGGGGAGCTGTTTTTT. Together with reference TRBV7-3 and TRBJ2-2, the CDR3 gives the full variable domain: GAGVSQTPSNKVTEKGKYVELRCDPISGHTALYWYRQSLGQGPEFLIYFQGTGAADDSGLPNDRFFAVRPEGSVSTLKIQRTERGDSAVYLCASSTQGTGELFFGEGSRLTVL.